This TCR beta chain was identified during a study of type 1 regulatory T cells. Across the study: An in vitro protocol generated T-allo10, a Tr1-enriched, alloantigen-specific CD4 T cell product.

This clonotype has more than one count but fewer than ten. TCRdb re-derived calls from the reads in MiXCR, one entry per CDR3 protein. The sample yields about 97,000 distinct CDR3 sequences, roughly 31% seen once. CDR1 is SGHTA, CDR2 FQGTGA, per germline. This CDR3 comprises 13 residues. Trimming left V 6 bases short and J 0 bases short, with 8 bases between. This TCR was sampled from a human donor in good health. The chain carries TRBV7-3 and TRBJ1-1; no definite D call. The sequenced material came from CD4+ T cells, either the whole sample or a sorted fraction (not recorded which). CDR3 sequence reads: CASRLTVNTEAFF. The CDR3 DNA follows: TGTGCCAGCAGGCTTACGGTGAACACTGAAGCTTTCTTT.